This T cell receptor (beta chain) was sequenced during a study of T cell clusters in autoimmune cytopenias (dated by TCRdb to between 2019 and 2020). Turning to the overall study: The median TRB sequencing depth was around 49,000 reads per sample, and the median number of distinct TRB clonotypes was approximately 2,000 per sample. TRB and IGH repertoires from peripheral blood were sequenced in autoimmune cytopenia patients at active disease and during treatment follow-up, with healthy, CLL and autoimmune hepatitis controls included alongside. The study aimed to test whether autoimmune cytopenia patients carry a disease-specific immune repertoire signature usable as a blood-based biomarker.

Concerning this clonotype itself: Its binding antigen is unknown.

TRB rearrangements were amplified by multiplex PCR following a touch-down protocol, with the TRB-A and TRB-B primer pools mixed in one tube. Illumina adapters and sample indices were added to the amplicons through two consecutive PCR reactions using Phusion HS II polymerase. After gel purification with the NucleoSpin Gel and PCR Clean-up kit, the amplicons were quantified by Qubit and checked for quality on an Agilent 2100 Bioanalyzer. Sequencing of the libraries was done on an Illumina MiSeq with 600-cycle, single-indexed, paired-end runs. The authors' pipeline ran thus. MiXCR version 2.1.12 with the default MiXCR reference library was used to align and assemble TRB reads. A clone was defined by each unique CDR3 nucleotide sequence, and the analysis included only productive sequences supported by at least two reads. To assess repertoire diversity, an R script computed alpha-parameterized diversity profiles (alpha 0 to 5), which included the Shannon (alpha 1) and Simpson (alpha 2) indices. Combinatorial TRB VJ usage was computed with the tcR package and compared between cohorts by principal component analysis with ade4. GLIPH clustering of TCRbeta CDR3s was carried out on cohort pairs matched by age and read depth, and cluster frequencies were compared by Wilcoxon test. With the reads reprocessed by TCRdb, a single entry stands for each CDR3 protein sequence and no DNA is reported. The V and J calls were determined by TCRdb, not by the authors. In this sample's table one finds a few thousand distinct CDR3 sequences. Under 15% of the sample is in the top ten clones.

What the authors observed across the whole study: The cluster-lack signature was not observed for secondary cytopenia versus CLL, as the signature was apparently masked by the dominant lymphoma-associated repertoire. Healthy donors showed almost three-fold more exclusive TRB clusters than active autoimmune hepatitis patients, consistent with an autoimmunity-wide signature. GLIPH results suggested that primary autoimmune cytopenia patients were missing physiological T cell clusters, with 51 clusters found only in healthy donors compared with roughly 15 found only in patients. TRB repertoire shifts, with less even repertoires in secondary cytopenia and CLL, mostly reflected lymphoma bias rather than autoimmunity. The T cell clusters were defined in silico only, and their functional role remained to be validated experimentally.

For each sample, TRB amplification used 200 to 300 ng of peripheral blood genomic DNA, equal to approximately 37,500 genome equivalents. CDR3 length: 14 amino acids, cysteine to phenylalanine. The nucleotide record is missing. This clonotype was sampled from a human donor with an autoimmune cytopenia or autoimmune hepatitis (not recorded which). The source material was peripheral blood. The rearranged chain carries TRBV12-3 or TRBV12-4 and TRBJ2-1; TCRdb reports TRBD2, a call that lacks DNA to check it against. The CDR3 corresponds to CASREAGGNNEQFF.